The clone carrying this TCR beta chain was picked up one time. What it recognizes is unknown. Deep sequencing aimed at 1 in 200,000 to 1 in 1 million T cells' resolution. The repertoire was sequenced with immunoSEQ multiplex PCR; TCRdb's copy has only in-frame clones and lacks some. In the table there are approximately 120,000 clones, about 58% of which are singletons. This CDR3 is 14 amino acids long. V lost 1 base to trimming and J lost 5 bases, with 10 bases between them. CDR1 SGHRS and CDR2 YFSETQ come from the germline V gene. Cryopreserved PBMCs were the source of approximately 2 micrograms of genomic DNA, which went to TCR beta libraries. This entry comes from a study of cytotoxic CD8 clonotypes in ibrutinib-treated CLL. Study summary: Enrolment comprised 11 relapsed/refractory and about 14 treatment-naive patients; roughly 17 were IGHV unmutated.

Findings and limits, study-wide: The study sampled sustained-remission and progressing patients at different times.

The rearrangement joins TRBV5-1 to TRBJ2-1; D not certain. Sequences were derived from PBMCs, sampled after 24 months of ibrutinib treatment. The receptor was derived from a human donor with chronic lymphocytic leukemia. CDR3 nucleotide sequence: TGCGCCAGCAGCTTGACACCAGAAAACAATGAGCAGTTCTTC. Its protein product is CASSLTPENNEQFF.